This T cell receptor (beta chain) comes out of a study of blood T cell repertoires in COVID-19. Overall study: The United States, Italy and Spain provided the acute and convalescent COVID-19 samples. Sample material is recorded as cDNA or gDNA derived from T cells, B-cell-depleted T cells, or PBMCs.

Original processing methods: Amplifying reference gene primers gave estimates of nucleated cell counts. TCRdb's table, derived via immunoSEQ multiplex PCR, lists solely in-frame clones and lacks some. V, J and clone size are taken as reported in that table, and D and trimming were inferred from the DNA itself. This sample carries roughly 20,000 clones, 89% of them seen once, and the ten largest clones take approximately 25%. The J segment lost 4 bases and the V segment lost 5 bases, leaving 4 bases of the junction unmatched. This CDR3 has 13 residues. Germline CDR1 WSHSY, CDR2 SAAADI. The sequence was obtained from a human donor with active COVID-19. The donor label of this sample is uncertain. Sequences were obtained from peripheral blood. The chain couples TRBV10-2 to TRBJ1-2; 7 bases fit TRBD1. This CDR3 reads CASSTDRFYGYTF. The CDR3 region has the DNA TGCGCCAGCAGTACGGACAGGTTCTATGGCTACACCTTC.